The 3 T cell receptor beta chains given below trace back to one sample, sequenced in a study of breast tumors, draining lymph nodes, adjacent tissues. Breast cancer patients provided tissue from their axillary draining lymph nodes. TCRdb passed the multiplex PCR reads through MiXCR, listing each CDR3 protein once. The sample has about 200,000 distinct CDR3 sequences, around 33% seen once. Material: axillary lymph node tissue. The source is a female donor with breast cancer. Some clones in this sample may be carry-over from other donors' samples.

This clonotype appeared many times. The V and J genes are TRBV7-3 and TRBJ2-1, with 8 bases fitting TRBD2. The CDR3 length is 14 residues. J lost 7 bases, V lost 5 bases, and 7 bases had no gene match. The germline CDR1 and CDR2 sequences are SGHTA and FQGTGA. The CDR3 DNA sequence: TGTGCCAGCAGCCCCGGGACTAGGGAGAATGAGCAGTTCTTC. Protein product: CASSPGTRENEQFF.

V and J are TRBV6-5 and TRBJ1-6; D perhaps matches TRBD1 (6 bases). The germline V and J ends were trimmed by 6 bases and 7 bases, with 16 bases remaining between them. The CDR3 has 15 amino acids. Germline V gene data show CDR1 as MNHEY and CDR2 as SVGAGI. CDR3 loop: CASSPHRTANSPLHF. For the CDR3, the DNA is TGTGCCAGCAGCCCCCACAGGACAGCCAATTCACCCCTCCACTTT.

This clonotype has ten or more counts. The gene calls are TRBV20-1 and TRBJ1-6, with a tentative D call TRBD1 (5 bases). V was trimmed by 6 bases and J by 4 bases, leaving 13 bases between them. The germline V gene encodes CDR1 DFQATT and CDR2 SNEGSKA (reference sequence). This CDR3 is built from 14 residues. The CDR3 spells CSASRDLYNSPLHF. CDR3 nucleotide sequence: TGCAGTGCCAGCCGGGACTTATATAATTCACCCCTCCACTTT.